This TCR beta chain appears in the sequencing data of a study of liver allograft versus peripheral blood T cells. The wider study: Comparing T cell receptor repertoires in transplanted livers with those in recipients' peripheral blood was part of the design. General study points: A difference was reportedly observed between T cell receptor repertoires inside liver allografts and those in peripheral blood.

Trimming pared 6 bases from V and 5 bases from J, leaving 7 bases between. This CDR3 has 11 residues. TCRdb itself ran the reads through MiXCR, one entry per CDR3 protein. The sample has about 11,000 distinct CDR3 sequences; about 23% are singletons. Details on this clonotype: The antigen remains undetermined.

J is TRBJ1-1 and V is TRBV12-3 or TRBV12-4, with D possibly TRBD1 on 5 matching bases. The clonotype was recovered from a human patient who had a liver transplant. Some of these T cells may belong to the graft donor. CDR3 sequence (DNA): TGTGCCAGCAGGCGGACAACTGAAGCTTTCTTT. Its translation: CASRRTTEAFF.